The present entry profiles one T cell receptor (beta chain) with its context. This clonotype was detected ten times or more. Its antigen is unknown. Nothing much larger sits one base from this clone, and base qualities are not available. The TCR beta CDR3 regions were amplified from RNA transcripts. The first round of RT-PCR for the TCR CDR3 was performed with the HTBI primer set and the Qiagen OneStep RT-PCR kit. Libraries were constructed in a second round of multiplex PCR, after which size selection and purification were carried out. Paired-end sequencing of the libraries was performed with 100 bp reads on an Illumina HiSeq2000. Per the source publication's procedure: SOAPnuke was used to process the raw data, removing reads that contained adapters or uncalled bases, had a mean Phred below 15, or lacked an exact match to the constant primer or identifier. COPE v1.2.5 was used to merge the high-quality paired reads, and each unique nucleotide sequence was defined as a clonotype. MiTCR v1.1 was used to align the clonotypes against IMGT TRBV, TRBD and TRBJ reference segments. Analysis was restricted to V-J combinations with a frequency above 0.0001, which covered 99.2% of repertoires. The TCS score was defined as F50 (clonal expansion) divided by E x V (chaos), with BLOSUM62-based TCRdist calculated between CDR3 peptides within each V-J. Welch's t-statistics and random forest reduced roughly 530 V-J features to fewer than 15, which were used in a naive Bayes classifier (R e1071). Using fastp at Q25 and MiXCR, TCRdb reprocessed the public reads and kept productive beta chains. Rows with a matching CDR3 protein are joined into one entry that keeps the most common DNA and genes. TCRdb, not the authors, supplied the V and J calls. This sample has 270,000 or so distinct CDR3 sequences in its table, and 15% of those were observed once. Of the sample, more than 30% is held by the ten largest clones.

Hyperthyroidism patients were newly diagnosed, with disease duration under 2 months, and aged 18 to 65 years. Exclusion was applied to patients with uncontrolled infections, other autoimmune diseases, pregnancy or lactation. Diagnoses were established on the basis of clinical symptoms, serum thyroxine and TRAb, thyroid ultrasound, and orbital computed tomography. For progressor patients, blood was drawn at the first diagnosis of hyperthyroidism, before any ophthalmopathy symptoms had appeared. PBMCs were isolated from about 9.1 ml of fresh peripheral blood by Ficoll-Paque density gradient centrifugation. Patients classed as progressors first received a Graves' hyperthyroidism diagnosis and then went on to develop ophthalmopathy during follow-up. Total RNA was extracted with Trizol reagent, and quality was checked on an Agilent 2100 Bioanalyzer. The sample belongs to a study of T cells in Graves' hyperthyroidism and ophthalmopathy (dated by TCRdb to between 2018 and 2020). Context from the whole study: Peripheral blood samples were taken at the time of initial diagnosis, prior to any treatment. TCR V-J signatures able to tell the groups apart were searched for in a discovery cohort of around 95 patients, of whom approximately 40 had Graves' ophthalmopathy and under 65 had stable Graves' hyperthyroidism. An independent validation cohort of around 20 hyperthyroidism patients and 17 patients who later progressed to ophthalmopathy tested prospective prediction of ophthalmopathy. The roughly 100 discovery patients were randomly split 7:3 into training and test sets. In several Graves' hyperthyroidism patients, the study also compared T-cell repertoires from thyroid tissue with T-cell repertoires from blood. Following sampling, methimazole starting at 30 mg daily was given to hyperthyroidism patients, and high-dose intravenous methylprednisolone was given to ophthalmopathy patients. TCR Vbeta CDR3 sequencing of around 130 peripheral blood samples (approximately 44 ophthalmopathy, 75 to 85 hyperthyroidism and around 17 progressor patients) is reported in the paper. What the research found in general, with its limitations: A 13 V-J signature model separated ophthalmopathy from stable hyperthyroidism, with nearly 90% sensitivity and 81% to 83% specificity in cross-validation and 80%/75% in testing. Most expanded thyroid clonotypes (frequency above 0.001) were also detected in blood, a finding suggesting that blood repertoires may reflect thyroid immune responses. In validation, progression to ophthalmopathy was predicted by the model with approximately 67% sensitivity and roughly 76% specificity, a median of approximately 6.5 months before onset. Sample size was not statistically predetermined, and investigators were not blinded to group allocation.

The junction shows trimming of 4 bases on V and 2 bases on J, plus 6 bases between the germline ends. Spanning cysteine to phenylalanine, the CDR3 consists of 13 amino acids. Only the CDR3 portion is preserved as DNA: 39 bases, with reading frame beginning at the first base. According to the germline V gene (reference sequence), CDR1 reads GTSNPN and CDR2 reads SVGIG. This clonotype was sampled from a woman aged 45-65 years with Graves' hyperthyroidism that later progressed to Graves' ophthalmopathy. The chain links TRBV30 with TRBJ1-6, with no confident D gene call. Sequenced sample: blood. The encoded CDR3 is CAWTEAYNSPLHF. At the DNA level, the sequence is TGTGCCTGGACCGAGGCCTATAATTCACCCCTCCACTTT.